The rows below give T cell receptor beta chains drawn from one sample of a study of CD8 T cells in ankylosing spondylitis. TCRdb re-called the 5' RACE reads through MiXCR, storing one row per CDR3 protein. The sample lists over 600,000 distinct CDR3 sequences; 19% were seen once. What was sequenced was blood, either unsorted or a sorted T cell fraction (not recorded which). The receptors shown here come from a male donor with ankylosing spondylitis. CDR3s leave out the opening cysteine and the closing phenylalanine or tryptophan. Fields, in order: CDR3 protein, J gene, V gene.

ASSFTETFYEQY | TRBJ2-7 | TRBV5-1
ASSPSGTSGGPP | TRBJ2-5 | TRBV6-2/TRBV6-3
AWTPPGPRHTQY | TRBJ2-3 | TRBV30
ASSRDREVDEQY | TRBJ2-7 | TRBV5-1
ASSQERPTGEQY | TRBJ2-7 | TRBV4-1
ASSPATGNYGYT | TRBJ1-2 | TRBV5-1
ASSLRREGGYT | TRBJ1-2 | TRBV5-1
ASSQDPAGVFEAF | TRBJ1-1 | TRBV3-1
ASSPALGPLAAGNEQF | TRBJ2-1 | TRBV11-1
ASSQERGGREQY | TRBJ2-7 | TRBV11-2
ASSSPDRGYYNEQF | TRBJ2-1 | TRBV6-5
ASSSRTGRTEQY | TRBJ2-7 | TRBV12-3/TRBV12-4
ASSATVGQGAYT | TRBJ1-2 | TRBV2
ASSQQSISGGSGYT | TRBJ1-2 | TRBV4-1
ASSQTQAGWDTEAF | TRBJ1-1 | TRBV4-1